The T cell receptor beta chain described here comes from a study of T-cell reconstitution after alpha-beta-depleted transplantation in children. Unique molecular identifiers were used in preparing the TCRbeta library. TCRdb re-analysed the PCR reads in MiXCR, keeping a single row per CDR3 protein. Of 350,000 to 450,000 distinct CDR3 sequences listed, around 21% are singletons. V was shortened by 5 bases and J by 8 bases, with 12 bases between the two germline ends. The CDR3 consists of 12 residues. The starting material was PBMCs from the stem cell graft donor, obtained from the stem cell graft. This chain joins TRBV12-3 or TRBV12-4 and TRBJ1-2, with a tentative D call TRBD1 (6 bases). This TCR was recovered from a human donor who donated a stem cell graft to a child with acute myeloid leukemia. DNA of the CDR3: TGTGCCAGCAGTGAAGGGACATTCGGCTACACCTTC. This encodes CASSEGTFGYTF.